These 15 T cell receptor beta chains came from one sample sequenced in a study of cytomegalovirus exposure and HLA in healthy donors. Amplification used 60 Vbeta primers and 13 Jbeta primers. This table comes from immunoSEQ multiplex PCR, and its TCRdb copy is limited to in-frame clones, with some not included. The sample has roughly 260,000 clones; 84% are singletons. Sequencing used PBMCs. The origin of the receptors is a woman between 40 and 50 years old in good health and CMV-seropositive.

In this sample, this clone turned up once. The chain couples TRBV6-1 to TRBJ1-5; TRBD1 might be the D (6 bases). V was clipped by 1 base and J by 11 bases, with 18 bases between them. Germline CDR1 MNHNS, CDR2 SASEGT. The CDR3 spans 15 residues. The CDR3 nucleotides are TGTGCCAGCAGTGAAGTACAGGGACGATGGCAGTCCCAGCATTTT. Translating gives CASSEVQGRWQSQHF.

CDR3 in DNA: TGTGCCAGCAGTTCCCCACAGCGGGATAGGTGGGAGCAGTACTTC. Translated, it gives CASSSPQRDRWEQYF. The chain employs TRBV28 and TRBJ2-7, with 7 bases lining up with TRBD2. The V gene's germline CDR1 is MDHEN and CDR2 SYDVKM. This CDR3 has 15 residues. The V and J ends lost 4 bases and 7 bases, in that order; junction bases with no gene match: 13.

The chain joins TRBV19 to TRBJ1-1, with 8 bases lining up with TRBD1. The germline CDR1 and CDR2 sequences are LNHDA and SQIVND (reference sequence). The trim removed 7 bases at V and 4 bases at J, leaving 5 bases unmatched. The CDR3 runs to 13 residues. The DNA for the CDR3 is TGTGCCAGTACAGGGGGCTTCGGCACTGAAGCTTTCTTT. It encodes CASTGGFGTEAFF.

There are a few counts of this clone. This chain joins TRBV27 and TRBJ2-1, with D uncertain. From germline, CDR1 is MNHEY and CDR2 SMNVEV (reference sequence). Trimming took off 10 bases at V and 6 bases at J, with 10 bases between the two ends. CDR3 length: 11 amino acids. The CDR3 here is CATAYSNEQFF. The CDR3 DNA sequence: TGTGCCACCGCCTATTCCAATGAGCAGTTCTTC.

The chain joins TRBV19 to TRBJ2-3; perhaps TRBD2 as D (5 bases). CDR1 and CDR2 (germline): LNHDA, SQIVND (reference sequence). V was cut by 4 bases and J by 6 bases, with 17 bases left in between. CDR3 length: 15 residues. In DNA form, the CDR3 reads TGTGCCAGTAGTAACGGGATTCGGCAAATGGATACGCAGTATTTT. The encoded protein is CASSNGIRQMDTQYF.

This chain links TRBV10-3 with TRBJ2-1; 8 bases are a match to TRBD2. Trimming cost V 4 bases and J 1 base; bases outside gene matches: 6. CDR1 and CDR2 from the germline V gene are ENHRY and SYGVKD. CDR3 length: 16 residues. The CDR3 loop reads CAISGPGLGSYNEQFF. In DNA, the CDR3 is TGTGCCATCAGTGGACCGGGACTAGGGTCCTACAATGAGCAGTTCTTC.

This sequence joins TRBV7-6 and TRBJ1-3; 7 bases are shared with TRBD1. The trim removed 4 bases at V and 0 bases at J, leaving 3 bases unmatched. This CDR3 has 15 amino acids. Germline CDR1 SGHVS, CDR2 FNYEAQ. The CDR3, as DNA: TGTGCCAGCAGCTCACAGGGGAGCTCTGGAAACACCATATATTTT. Its translation is CASSSQGSSGNTIYF.

The V call is TRBV2, the J call TRBJ1-2, with D possibly matching TRBD1 (5 bases). Germline V gives CDR1 SNHLY, CDR2 FYNNEI. V shed 0 bases and J shed 4 bases, with 12 bases lying between them. CDR3 length: 15 residues. In DNA, the CDR3 is TGTGCCAGCAGTGAAGCTGGGACTCAAATCTATGGCTACACCTTC. Amino acids: CASSEAGTQIYGYTF.

This clone was counted between two and nine times. The gene calls are TRBV30 and TRBJ2-2, with 15 bases identical to TRBD2. Trimming took 5 bases from V and 4 from J; bases not matched to a gene: 5. This CDR3 is 16 amino acids long. Germline V lookup: CDR1 GTSNPN, CDR2 SVGIG (reference sequence). CDR3 nucleotides: TGTGCCTGGGGAGGGACTAGCGGGAGGACCACCGGGGAGCTGTTTTTT. Protein: CAWGGTSGRTTGELFF.

This clone was picked up a small number of times. The genes are TRBV2 and TRBJ2-7; maybe TRBD1 (5 bases). The germline V gene has CDR1 SNHLY and CDR2 FYNNEI. CDR3 length: 12 amino acids. V shed 7 bases and J shed 0 bases, with 7 bases lying between them. DNA of the CDR3: TGTGCCAGCAAGGACAACTCCTACGAGCAGTACTTC. Translated: CASKDNSYEQYF.

This clone came up many times. V and J are TRBV19 and TRBJ1-1, with a weak D call TRBD1 (6 bases). This CDR3 comprises 16 residues. Germline CDR1 LNHDA, CDR2 SQIVND (reference sequence). V gave up 3 bases and J gave up 4 bases, with 18 bases separating them. In DNA, the CDR3 is TGTGCCAGTAGTATTGATGTTGGGGGCGGTGGCACTGAAGCTTTCTTT. It codes for CASSIDVGGGGTEAFF.

The V gene is TRBV28, the J gene TRBJ2-2; TRBD2 matches at 7 bases. Germline V gene sequence: CDR1 MDHEN, CDR2 SYDVKM. The CDR3 has 16 amino acids. V was clipped by 2 bases and J by 4 bases; unmatched bases: 7. The CDR3 bases are TGTGCCAGCAGTTTACCGTACTGGGGGGGCACCGGGGAGCTGTTTTTT. Translating gives CASSLPYWGGTGELFF.

The rearrangement joins TRBV27 to TRBJ2-7, with no clear D. The V and J ends lost 3 bases and 11 bases respectively, with 11 bases between them. Germline V CDR1 and CDR2: MNHEY, SMNVEV (reference sequence). The CDR3 is 11 residues long. Here the CDR3 reads CASSFGFREYF. The CDR3 DNA reads as TGTGCCAGCAGTTTCGGGTTTCGGGAGTACTTC.

The chain recombines TRBV11-2 with TRBJ2-7; 8 nucleotides line up with TRBD2. Germline CDR1 SGHAT, CDR2 FQNNGV. J lost 2 bases, V lost 3 bases, and 6 bases had no gene match. The length of the CDR3 is 15 residues. The DNA for the CDR3 is TGTGCCAGCAGCTTGGAGAGCGGGAGCCCCTACGAGCAGTACTTC. This sequence encodes CASSLESGSPYEQYF.

The gene calls are TRBV25-1 and TRBJ1-4, with D unclear. The CDR3 totals 14 residues. V gave up 2 bases and J gave up 1 base, with 5 bases separating them. Per germline, CDR1 MGHDK and CDR2 SYGVNS. This CDR3 is CASSEGGTNEKLFF. The CDR3 DNA reads as TGTGCCAGCAGTGAAGGCGGAACTAATGAAAAACTGTTTTTT.